This T cell receptor (beta chain) came from a study of OX40 agonist ivuxolimab in advanced cancers. Turning to the overall study: Ivuxolimab was an agonistic, fully human IgG2 monoclonal antibody directed against OX40 (CD134), a costimulatory receptor. Three dose-escalation patients achieved partial responses, one with hepatocellular carcinoma and two with cutaneous melanoma. The purpose of peripheral TCRbeta sequencing was to test whether ivuxolimab changed TCR sequence diversity and led to clonal T-cell expansion. The dose-escalation cohort was 82.7% male with a mean age of around 64 years, ranging from roughly 23 to 79. Prior anti-PD-1, anti-PD-L1 or anti-CTLA-4 therapy was permitted, and checkpoint inhibitors had been received by around 39% of dose-escalation patients. Intravenous ivuxolimab was administered to patients every 2 weeks at six dose levels: 0.01, 0.1, 0.3, 1.5, 3 and 10 mg/kg. The paper describes the monotherapy dose-escalation part (N ≈ 52 patients) of the phase I trial of ivuxolimab. Of the approximately 54 patients in dose escalation, about 20 had hepatocellular carcinoma, about 15 had melanoma, 9 had renal cell carcinoma and 9 had head and neck cancer. Points the paper makes about the study in general: Clonal expansion of both CD4+ and CD8+ blood T cells was observed from baseline to week 6 at doses 0.1 to 3.0 mg/kg. The antigen specificity of the peripheral T cells that underwent clonal expansion was not determined. Low levels of normalized T-cell clonal expansion were also seen in some nonresponding patients. After ivuxolimab, CD8+ T cells had more expanded clones than CD4+ T cells on average. Partial responders in the 0.1-3.0 mg/kg groups had among the lowest normalized peripheral clonal expansion, especially among CD8+ T cells.

The CDR1 and CDR2 encoded by the germline V gene (reference sequence) are MNHEY and SMNVEV. Trimming at the junction amounts to 4 bases on V and 0 bases on J, and the germline ends lie 10 bases apart. From cysteine to phenylalanine, the CDR3 is 14 amino acids long. Only the CDR3 region is kept as DNA, spanning 42 bases read in frame from base 1. Worth noting for this clone: It lacks a known antigen. Base qualities are not recorded, but no much larger clone differs from it by a single base.

The trial excluded patients who had a history of autoimmune disease or who were on systemic immunosuppression. Peripheral blood for TCR sequencing was collected from all dose cohorts at baseline, on cycle 4 day 1, and on cycle 7 day 1. Samples came from an open-label, multicenter, first-in-human phase I dose-escalation trial of ivuxolimab. Adults with locally advanced or metastatic melanoma, renal cell, hepatocellular, or head and neck squamous cell carcinoma were enrolled in the trial. Before TCR sequencing, CD4+ T cells and CD8+ T cells were sorted from peripheral blood as separate populations. For sequencing of the TCRbeta CDR3 region, genomic DNA was extracted from the sorted cells. The immunoSEQ Assay was used to sequence the TCRbeta CDR3 regions. This is the immuneACCESS table as TCRdb keeps it, with only in-frame sequences that have V and J called. A part of the clones is gone; compared with another copy, unresolved V genes explain less than half, and the rest is unexplained. The sample table contains around 10,000 clones; only one count was recorded for approximately 87% of them. Together, the top ten hold over 10% of the sample.

The origin of this receptor is an adult with an advanced solid tumor such as melanoma, head and neck, liver or kidney cancer. Sequencing was performed on CD4+ or CD8+ T cells sorted from blood, taken in a trial of the OX40 agonist ivuxolimab. This receptor chain uses TRBV27 and TRBJ2-7; too little of a D gene remains to name it. CDR3 loop: CASSSRRSSYEQYF. The nucleotide sequence is given as TGTGCCAGCAGTTCCCGGCGTAGCTCCTACGAGCAGTACTTC.